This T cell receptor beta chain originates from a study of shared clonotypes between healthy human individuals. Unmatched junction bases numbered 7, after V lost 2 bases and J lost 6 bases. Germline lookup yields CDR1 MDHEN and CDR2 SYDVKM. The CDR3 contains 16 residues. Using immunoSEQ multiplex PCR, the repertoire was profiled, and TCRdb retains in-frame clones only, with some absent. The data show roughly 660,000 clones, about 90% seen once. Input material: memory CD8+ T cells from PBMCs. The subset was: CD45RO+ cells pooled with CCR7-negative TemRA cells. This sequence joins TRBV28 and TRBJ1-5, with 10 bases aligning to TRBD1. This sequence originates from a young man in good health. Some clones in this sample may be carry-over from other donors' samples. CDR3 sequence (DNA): TGTGCCAGCAGTTTACACTCGACAGGGGGCGTTCAGCCCCAGCATTTT. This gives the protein CASSLHSTGGVQPQHF.